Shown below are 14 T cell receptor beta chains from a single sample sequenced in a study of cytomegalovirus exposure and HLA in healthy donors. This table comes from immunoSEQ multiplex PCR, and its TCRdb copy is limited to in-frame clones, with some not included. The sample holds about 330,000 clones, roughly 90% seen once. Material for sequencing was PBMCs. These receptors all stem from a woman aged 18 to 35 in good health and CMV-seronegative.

Written as DNA, the CDR3 is TGTGCCACCAGCAGAGACACTCAGGGTACTTATGGCTACACCTTC. Translating it yields CATSRDTQGTYGYTF. This chain links TRBV15 with TRBJ1-2; possible D gene TRBD1, 5 bases. Looked up from germline, CDR1 is LNHNV and CDR2 is YYDKDF (reference sequence). The CDR3 is 15 residues long. V lost 0 bases, J lost 5 bases, and 13 bases lay in between.

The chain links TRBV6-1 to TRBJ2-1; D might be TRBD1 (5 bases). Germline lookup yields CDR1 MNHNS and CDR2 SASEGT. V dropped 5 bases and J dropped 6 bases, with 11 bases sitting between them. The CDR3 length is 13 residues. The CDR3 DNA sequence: TGTGCCAGCAGTAAGGGGTCCAGCAATGAGCAGTTCTTC. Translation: CASSKGSSNEQFF.

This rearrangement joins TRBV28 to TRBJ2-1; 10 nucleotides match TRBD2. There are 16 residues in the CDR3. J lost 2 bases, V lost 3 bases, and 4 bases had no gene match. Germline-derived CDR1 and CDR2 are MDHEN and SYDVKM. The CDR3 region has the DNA TGTGCCAGCAGTTTGCGGAGCGGGAGGGCCTACAATGAGCAGTTCTTC. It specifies CASSLRSGRAYNEQFF. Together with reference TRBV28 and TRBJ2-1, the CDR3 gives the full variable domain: DVKVTQSSRYLVKRTGEKVFLECVQDMDHENMFWYRQDPGLGLRLIYFSYDVKMKEKGDIPEGYSVSREKKERFSLILESASTNQTSMYLCASSLRSGRAYNEQFFGPGTRLTVL.

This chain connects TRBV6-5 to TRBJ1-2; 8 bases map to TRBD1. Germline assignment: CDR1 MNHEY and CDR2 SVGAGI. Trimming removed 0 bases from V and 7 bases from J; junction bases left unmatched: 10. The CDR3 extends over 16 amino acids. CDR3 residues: CASSYSPGQGSIGYTF. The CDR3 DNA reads TGTGCCAGCAGTTACTCCCCCGGACAGGGCTCTATTGGCTACACCTTC.

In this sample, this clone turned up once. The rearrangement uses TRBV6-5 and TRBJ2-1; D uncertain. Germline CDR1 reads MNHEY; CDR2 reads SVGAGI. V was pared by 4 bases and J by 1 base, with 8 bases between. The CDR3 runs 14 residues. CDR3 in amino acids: CASSSIGSYNEQFF. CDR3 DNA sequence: TGTGCCAGCAGTTCCATCGGGTCCTACAATGAGCAGTTCTTC.

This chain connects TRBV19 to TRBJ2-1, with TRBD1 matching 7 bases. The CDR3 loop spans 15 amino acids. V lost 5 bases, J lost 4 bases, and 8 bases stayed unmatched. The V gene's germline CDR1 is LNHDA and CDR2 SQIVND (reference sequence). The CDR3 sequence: CASSASDREYNEQFF. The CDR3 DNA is TGTGCCAGTAGTGCCTCCGACAGGGAATACAATGAGCAGTTCTTC.

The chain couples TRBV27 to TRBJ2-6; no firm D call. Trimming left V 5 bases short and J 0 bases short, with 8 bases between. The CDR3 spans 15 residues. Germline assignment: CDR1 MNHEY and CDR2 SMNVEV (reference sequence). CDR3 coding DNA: TGTGCCAGCAGTGGTACAGTCTCTGGGGCCAACGTCCTGACTTTC. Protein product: CASSGTVSGANVLTF.

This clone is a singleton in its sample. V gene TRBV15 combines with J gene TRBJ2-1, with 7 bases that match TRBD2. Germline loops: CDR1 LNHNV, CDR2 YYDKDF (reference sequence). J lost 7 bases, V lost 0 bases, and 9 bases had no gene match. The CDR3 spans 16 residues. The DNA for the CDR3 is TGTGCCACCAGCAGAGACGCGGGAGAATTAGGAAATGAGCAGTTCTTC. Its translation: CATSRDAGELGNEQFF.

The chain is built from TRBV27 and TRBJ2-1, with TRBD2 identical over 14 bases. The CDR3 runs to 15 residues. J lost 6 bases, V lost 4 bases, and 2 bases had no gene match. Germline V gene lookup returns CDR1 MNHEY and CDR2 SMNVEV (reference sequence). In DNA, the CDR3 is TGTGCCAGCAGTTGGGGGACTAGCGGGAGCAATGAGCAGTTCTTC. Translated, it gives CASSWGTSGSNEQFF.

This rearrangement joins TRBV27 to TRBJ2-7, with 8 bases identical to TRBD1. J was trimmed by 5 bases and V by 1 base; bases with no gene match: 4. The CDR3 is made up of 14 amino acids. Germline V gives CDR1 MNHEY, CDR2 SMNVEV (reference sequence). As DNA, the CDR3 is TGTGCCAGCAGTTTATTCGGACAGGGCCACGAGCAGTACTTC. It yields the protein CASSLFGQGHEQYF.

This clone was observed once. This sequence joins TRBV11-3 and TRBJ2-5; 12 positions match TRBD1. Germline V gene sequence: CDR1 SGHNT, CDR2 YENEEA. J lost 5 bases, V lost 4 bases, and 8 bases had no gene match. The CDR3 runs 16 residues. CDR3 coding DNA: TGTGCCAGCAGCTCGGGACAGGGGGCGCTAGGGGAGACCCAGTACTTC. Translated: CASSSGQGALGETQYF.

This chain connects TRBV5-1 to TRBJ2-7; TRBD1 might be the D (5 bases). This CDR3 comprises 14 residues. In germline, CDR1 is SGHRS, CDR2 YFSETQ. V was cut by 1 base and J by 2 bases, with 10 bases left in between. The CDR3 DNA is TGCGCCAGCAGCTTGTCCAGGGTGACCTACGAGCAGTACTTC. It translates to CASSLSRVTYEQYF.

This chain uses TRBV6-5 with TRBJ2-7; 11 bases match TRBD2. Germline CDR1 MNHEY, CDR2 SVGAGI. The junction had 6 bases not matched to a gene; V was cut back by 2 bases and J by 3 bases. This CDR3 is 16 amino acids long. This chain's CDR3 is CASSYAGTSGRYEQYF. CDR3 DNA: TGTGCCAGCAGTTACGCCGGGACTAGCGGTCGCTACGAGCAGTACTTC.

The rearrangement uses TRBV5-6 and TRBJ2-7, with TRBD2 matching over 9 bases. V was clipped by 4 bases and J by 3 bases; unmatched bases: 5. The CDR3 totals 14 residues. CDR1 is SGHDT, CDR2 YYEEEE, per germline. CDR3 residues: CASSLSGSYYEQYF. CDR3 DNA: TGTGCCAGCAGCCTTAGCGGGAGTTACTACGAGCAGTACTTC.